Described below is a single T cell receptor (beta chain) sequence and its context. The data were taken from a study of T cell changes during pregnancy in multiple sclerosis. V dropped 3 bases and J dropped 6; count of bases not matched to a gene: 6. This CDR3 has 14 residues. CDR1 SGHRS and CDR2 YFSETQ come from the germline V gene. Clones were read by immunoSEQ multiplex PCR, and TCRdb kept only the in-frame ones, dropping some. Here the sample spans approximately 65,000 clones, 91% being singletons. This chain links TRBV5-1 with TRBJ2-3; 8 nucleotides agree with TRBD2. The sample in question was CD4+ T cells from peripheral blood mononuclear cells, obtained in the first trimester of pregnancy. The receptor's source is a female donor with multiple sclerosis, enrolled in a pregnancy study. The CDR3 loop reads CASSSGGGRDTQYF. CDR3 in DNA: TGCGCCAGCAGCTCCGGGGGGGGACGGGATACGCAGTATTTT.